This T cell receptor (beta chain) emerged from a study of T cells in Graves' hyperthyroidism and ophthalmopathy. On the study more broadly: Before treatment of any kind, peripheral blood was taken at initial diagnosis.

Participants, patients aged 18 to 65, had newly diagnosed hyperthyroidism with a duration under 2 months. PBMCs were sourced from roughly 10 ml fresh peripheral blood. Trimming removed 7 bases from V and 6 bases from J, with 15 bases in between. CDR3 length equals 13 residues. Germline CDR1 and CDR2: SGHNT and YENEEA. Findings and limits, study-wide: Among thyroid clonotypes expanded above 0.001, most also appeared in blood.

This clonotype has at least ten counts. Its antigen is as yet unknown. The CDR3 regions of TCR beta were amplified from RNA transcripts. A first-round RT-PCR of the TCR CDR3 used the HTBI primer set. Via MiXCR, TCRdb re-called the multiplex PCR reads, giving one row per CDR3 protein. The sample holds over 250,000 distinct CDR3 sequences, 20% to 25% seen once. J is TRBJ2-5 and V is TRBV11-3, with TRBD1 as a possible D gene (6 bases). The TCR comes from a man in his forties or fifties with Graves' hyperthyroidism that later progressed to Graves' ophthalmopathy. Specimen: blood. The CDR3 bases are TGTGCCAGCACACTCCAGGGGACGAAGACCCAGTACTTC. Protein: CASTLQGTKTQYF. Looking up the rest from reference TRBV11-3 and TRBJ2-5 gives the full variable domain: EAGVVQSPRYKIIEKKQPVAFWCNPISGHNTLYWYLQNLGQGPELLIRYENEEAVDDSQLPKDRFSAERLKGVDSTLKIQPAELGDSAVYLCASTLQGTKTQYFGPGTRLLVL.